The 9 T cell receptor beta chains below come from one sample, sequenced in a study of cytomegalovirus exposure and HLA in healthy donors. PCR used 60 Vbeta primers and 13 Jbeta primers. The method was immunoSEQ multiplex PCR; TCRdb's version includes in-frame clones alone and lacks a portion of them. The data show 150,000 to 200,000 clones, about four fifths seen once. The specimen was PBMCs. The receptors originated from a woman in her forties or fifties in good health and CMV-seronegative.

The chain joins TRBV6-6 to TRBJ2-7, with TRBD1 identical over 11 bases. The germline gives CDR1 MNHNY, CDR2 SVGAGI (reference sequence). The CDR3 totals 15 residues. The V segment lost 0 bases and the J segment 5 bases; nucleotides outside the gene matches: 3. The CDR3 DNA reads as TGTGCCAGCAGTTACTCGGACAGGGGGCTGGACGAGCAGTACTTC. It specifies CASSYSDRGLDEQYF.

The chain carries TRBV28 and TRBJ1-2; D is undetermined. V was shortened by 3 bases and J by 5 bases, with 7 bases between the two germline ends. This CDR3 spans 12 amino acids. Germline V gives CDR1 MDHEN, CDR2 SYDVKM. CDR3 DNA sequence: TGTGCCAGCAGTTTCCTCTCTTATGGCTACACCTTC. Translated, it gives CASSFLSYGYTF.

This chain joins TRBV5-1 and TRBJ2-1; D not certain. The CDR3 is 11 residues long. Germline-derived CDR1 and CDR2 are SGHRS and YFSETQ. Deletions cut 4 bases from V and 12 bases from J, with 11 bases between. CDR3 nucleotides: TGCGCCAGCAGCCTCCCTCCGGGGCAGTTCTTC. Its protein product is CASSLPPGQFF.

The CDR3 loop reads CASSGDRAYNEQFF. DNA of the CDR3: TGTGCCAGCAGTGGGGACAGGGCCTACAATGAGCAGTTCTTC. The chain joins TRBV2 to TRBJ2-1; 9 bases map to TRBD1. The germline V gene encodes CDR1 SNHLY and CDR2 FYNNEI. The V gene end was trimmed by 4 bases and the J gene end by 2 bases; junction bases not matched to a gene: 0. This CDR3 contains 14 residues.

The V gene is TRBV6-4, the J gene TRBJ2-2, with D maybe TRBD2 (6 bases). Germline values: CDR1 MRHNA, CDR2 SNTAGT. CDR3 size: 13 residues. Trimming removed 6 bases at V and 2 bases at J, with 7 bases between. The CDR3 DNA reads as TGTGCCAGCAGCGGGAGCAACACCGGGGAGCTGTTTTTT. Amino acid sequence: CASSGSNTGELFF.

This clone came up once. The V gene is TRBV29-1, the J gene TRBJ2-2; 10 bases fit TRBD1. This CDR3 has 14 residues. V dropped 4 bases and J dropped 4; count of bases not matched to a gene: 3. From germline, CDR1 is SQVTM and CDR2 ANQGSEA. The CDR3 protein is CSVAGQGGTGELFF. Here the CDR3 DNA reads TGCAGCGTTGCCGGACAGGGGGGCACCGGGGAGCTGTTTTTT.

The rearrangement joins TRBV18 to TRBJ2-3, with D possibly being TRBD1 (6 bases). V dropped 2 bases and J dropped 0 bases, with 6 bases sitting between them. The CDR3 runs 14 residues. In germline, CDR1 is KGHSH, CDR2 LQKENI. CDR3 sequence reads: CASSPRGSTDTQYF. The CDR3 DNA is TGTGCCAGCTCACCAAGGGGGAGCACAGATACGCAGTATTTT.

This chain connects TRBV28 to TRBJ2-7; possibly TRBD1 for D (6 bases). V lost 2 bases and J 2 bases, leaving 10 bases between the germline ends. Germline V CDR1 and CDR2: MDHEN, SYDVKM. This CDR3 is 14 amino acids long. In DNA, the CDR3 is TGTGCCAGCAGTTTAGTGCAGGGGACCTACGAGCAGTACTTC. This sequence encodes CASSLVQGTYEQYF. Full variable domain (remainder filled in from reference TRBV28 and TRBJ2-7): DVKVTQSSRYLVKRTGEKVFLECVQDMDHENMFWYRQDPGLGLRLIYFSYDVKMKEKGDIPEGYSVSREKKERFSLILESASTNQTSMYLCASSLVQGTYEQYFGPGTRLTVT.

CDR3 in DNA: TGCGCCAGCAGCTATCAGACTAGCGGGAGTCTGGATGAGCAGTACTTC. Translation: CASSYQTSGSLDEQYF. This rearrangement joins TRBV5-1 to TRBJ2-7, with 12 bases aligning to TRBD2. Germline V gene sequence: CDR1 SGHRS, CDR2 YFSETQ. This CDR3 region has 16 residues. J lost 7 bases, V lost 3 bases, and 11 bases had no gene match.